A selection of T cell receptor beta chains follows, all from one sample in a study of tumor and adjacent non-tumor tissue in lung cancer. TCRdb called the multiplex PCR reads again in MiXCR, with one record for every CDR3 protein. Here the sample spans around 74,000 distinct CDR3 sequences, around 70% being singletons. Sequencing was carried out using lung tumor tissue. The receptors originated from a woman aged 70-85 years with non-small cell lung cancer. The CDR3 runs from the conserved cysteine through the conserved F or W. Fields, in order: D gene, V gene, J gene, clone size, CDR3 protein, CDR3 DNA. A D gene is named only where the DNA matches it firmly. Clone size is shown for a subset of rows, as once, few, many or a class of expanded clone.

.	TRBV4-1	TRBJ2-1	.	CASSQDLELAAAHNDRFF	TGCGCCAGCAGCCAAGATCTAGAGCTAGCAGCGGCTCACAATGATCGGTTCTTC
.	TRBV11-1	TRBJ2-2	.	CASNLAAGGKLFF	TGTGCCAGTAACTTAGCCGCCGGAGGGAAGCTGTTTTTT
TRBD2	TRBV5-1	TRBJ2-5	.	CANSNGLVDLETQYF	TGCGCCAACAGCAACGGACTAGTGGACCTAGAGACCCAGTACTTC
.	TRBV7-8	TRBJ1-2	.	CASSSERGVLDYGYAF	TGTGCCAGCAGCTCAGAGCGGGGGGTTCTGGACTATGGCTACGCCTTC
.	TRBV11-2	TRBJ1-1	many	CASSWAGPENTEAFF	TGTGCCAGCAGCTGGGCGGGACCGGAGAACACTGAAGCTTTCTTT
TRBD2	TRBV20-1	TRBJ2-7	many	CSARVRLAENYEQYF	TGCAGTGCTAGAGTCCGACTAGCGGAGAACTACGAGCAGTACTTC
.	TRBV14	TRBJ2-5	.	CANSQGQGWGYQETQYF	TGTGCCAACAGCCAAGGTCAAGGTTGGGGGTACCAAGAGACCCAGTACTTC
.	TRBV20-1	TRBJ1-1	.	CSARDPGGDEAFF	TGCAGTGCTAGAGATCCCGGGGGCGATGAAGCTTTCTTT
.	TRBV30	TRBJ1-6	.	CAWSLSQISPLHF	TGTGCCTGGAGTTTGAGCCAAATTTCACCCCTCCACTTT
.	TRBV4-2	TRBJ1-1	once	CASSPVRANTEAFF	TGTGCCAGCAGCCCGGTCAGGGCTAACACTGAAGCTTTCTTT
.	TRBV7-8	TRBJ1-6	.	CASSAWSFYNSPLHF	TGTGCCAGCTCAGCGTGGAGCTTCTATAATTCACCCCTCCACTTT
.	TRBV4-1	TRBJ2-5	.	CASSQGFQETQYF	TGCGCCAGCAGCCAAGGGTTCCAGGAGACCCAGTACTTC
TRBD2	TRBV7-8	TRBJ2-1	.	CASDGREYYNEQFF	TGTGCCAGCGATGGGCGGGAGTACTACAATGAGCAGTTCTTC
TRBD1	TRBV12-3/TRBV12-4	TRBJ2-4	.	CVSSERGLGTKNIQYF	TGTGTCAGCAGCGAAAGGGGGCTTGGGACCAAAAACATTCAGTACTTC
.	TRBV5-6	TRBJ2-1	.	CASSSGAGYNEQFF	TGTGCCAGCAGTTCCGGGGCAGGGTACAATGAGCAGTTCTTC
.	TRBV6-5	TRBJ1-1	.	CARRYTTANTEAFF	TGTGCCAGGCGTTACACAACGGCAAACACTGAAGCTTTCTTT
TRBD1	TRBV6-5	TRBJ2-4	.	CADSYHPGQVIQYF	TGTGCCGACAGTTACCACCCGGGACAGGTCATTCAGTACTTC
.	TRBV6-5	TRBJ1-1	.	CASNYSNVGGLNTEAFF	TGTGCCAGCAATTACTCGAATGTGGGGGGACTGAACACTGAAGCTTTCTTT
TRBD1	TRBV6-5	TRBJ1-2	.	CTSRGQRLFVYGYTF	TGTACCAGCAGGGGACAGCGTCTCTTCGTCTATGGCTACACCTTC
.	TRBV4-1	TRBJ2-6	.	CASSQGDWRGANVLAF	TGCGCCAGCAGCCAAGGGGATTGGAGGGGGGCCAACGTCCTAGCTTTC
.	TRBV6-5	TRBJ2-7	once	CASSYSTDYNEQYF	TGTGCCAGCAGTTACTCCACAGATTATAATGAGCAGTACTTC
.	TRBV6-2/TRBV6-3	TRBJ2-1	.	CASFYDRDVPYNELFF	TGTGCCAGCTTTTATGATCGGGATGTTCCCTACAATGAGCTGTTCTTC
.	TRBV11-3	TRBJ2-7	.	CASTLDKRKYEQYF	TGTGCCAGCACCTTAGATAAAAGGAAATACGAGCAGTACTTC
.	TRBV5-1	TRBJ2-2	.	CASRDPNTGELFF	TGCGCCAGCAGAGACCCGAACACTGGGGAGTTGTTTTTT
.	TRBV6-6	TRBJ2-1	many	CASRQDRLTLYNEQFF	TGTGCCAGCAGGCAGGACAGACTTACCCTCTACAATGAGCAGTTCTTC
.	TRBV29-1	TRBJ2-3	.	CSVDYSMDMQYF	TGCAGTGTTGACTATAGCATGGATATGCAGTATTTT
.	TRBV6-1	TRBJ2-5	.	CASNEIARETQYF	TGTGCCAGCAATGAAATAGCACGAGAGACCCAGTACTTC